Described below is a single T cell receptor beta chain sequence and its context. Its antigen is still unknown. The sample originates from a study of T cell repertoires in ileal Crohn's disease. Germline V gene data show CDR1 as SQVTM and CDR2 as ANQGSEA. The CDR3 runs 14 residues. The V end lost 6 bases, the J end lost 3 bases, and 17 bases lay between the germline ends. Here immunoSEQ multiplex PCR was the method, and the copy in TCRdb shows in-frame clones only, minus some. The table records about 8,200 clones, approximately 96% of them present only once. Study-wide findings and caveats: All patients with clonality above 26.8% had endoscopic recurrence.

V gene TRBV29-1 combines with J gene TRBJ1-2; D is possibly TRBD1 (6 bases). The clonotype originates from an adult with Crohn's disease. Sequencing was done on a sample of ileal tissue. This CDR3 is CSVRDSGEYYGYTF. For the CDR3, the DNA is TGCAGCGTACGAGATTCAGGGGAATACTATGGCTACACCTTC.